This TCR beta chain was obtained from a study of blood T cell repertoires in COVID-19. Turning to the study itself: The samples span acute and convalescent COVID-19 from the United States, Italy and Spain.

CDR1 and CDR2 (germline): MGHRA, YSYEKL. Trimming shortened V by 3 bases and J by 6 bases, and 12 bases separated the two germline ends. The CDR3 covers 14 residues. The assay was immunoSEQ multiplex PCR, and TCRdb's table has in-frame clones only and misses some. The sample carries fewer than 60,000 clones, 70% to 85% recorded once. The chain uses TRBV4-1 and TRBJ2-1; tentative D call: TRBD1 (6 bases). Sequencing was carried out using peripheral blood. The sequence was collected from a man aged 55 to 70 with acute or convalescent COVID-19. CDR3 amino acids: CASSHLLTGNEQFF. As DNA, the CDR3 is TGCGCCAGCAGCCACCTTCTGACAGGCAATGAGCAGTTCTTC.